The 28 T cell receptor beta chains presented below share a single source sample, sequenced in a study of blood T cell repertoires in COVID-19. Assay: immunoSEQ multiplex PCR; the TCRdb copy retains only in-frame clones and omits some. The top ten hold roughly 4% of the sample, which has almost 350,000 clones, approximately 89% seen once. Sequencing was done on a sample of peripheral blood. Receptors were obtained from a woman aged 55-70 years with COVID-19, enrolled during active disease.

As for this clone: This CDR3 is also generated by other DNA sequences in the sample. The genes are TRBV11-2 and TRBJ1-5; no clear D gene. With 0 bases removed from V and 4 bases from J, the gap between germline ends came to 7 bases. Germline lookup yields CDR1 SGHAT and CDR2 FQNNGV. This CDR3 region has 14 residues. The CDR3 sequence is CASSLDGSNQPQHF. CDR3 DNA sequence: TGTGCCAGCAGCTTAGACGGGTCAAATCAGCCCCAGCATTTT.

The chain links TRBV7-2 to TRBJ1-1; tentative D call: TRBD1 (5 bases). Germline V gives CDR1 SGHTA, CDR2 FQGNSA. The V and J ends lost 4 bases and 1 base respectively, with 10 bases between them. This CDR3 is 14 amino acids long. The CDR3 region is CASSSDGGNTEAFF. The CDR3 coding sequence is TGTGCCAGCAGCTCAGACGGGGGGAACACTGAAGCTTTCTTT.

The V and J genes are TRBV5-1 and TRBJ2-7; the D gene is possibly TRBD2 (6 bases). Trimming took 0 bases from V and 2 from J, leaving 12 bases between them. The CDR3 totals 15 residues. CDR1 and CDR2 from the germline V gene are SGHRS and YFSETQ. DNA of the CDR3: TGCGCCAGCAGCTTGGCCAGTGGGGGGACCTACGAGCAGTACTTC. Its translation is CASSLASGGTYEQYF. Full variable domain (outside the CDR3, taken from reference TRBV5-1 and TRBJ2-7): KAGVTQTPRYLIKTRGQQVTLSCSPISGHRSVSWYQQTPGQGLQFLFEYFSETQRNKGNFPGRFSGRQFSNSRSEMNVSTLELGDSALYLCASSLASGGTYEQYFGPGTRLTVT.

Here the CDR3 DNA reads TGTGCCAGCAGTGAGGGACTAGCGGGGGCGTACCAAGAGACCCAGTACTTC. This gives the protein CASSEGLAGAYQETQYF. The genes are TRBV2 and TRBJ2-5; 14 bases are a match to TRBD2. CDR1 SNHLY and CDR2 FYNNEI come from the germline V gene. The J segment lost 0 bases and the V segment lost 3 bases, leaving 3 bases of the junction unmatched. The CDR3 runs 17 residues.

The rearrangement uses TRBV19 and TRBJ1-4; D is possibly TRBD1 (6 bases). Germline V lookup: CDR1 LNHDA, CDR2 SQIVND (reference sequence). V was clipped by 3 bases and J by 8 bases, with 16 bases between them. This CDR3 has 15 amino acids. The CDR3 here is CASSMGDTVGEKLFF. The CDR3 DNA is TGTGCCAGTAGTATGGGGGACACGGTTGGGGAAAAACTGTTTTTT.

This clone was recorded only once. This chain joins TRBV2 and TRBJ1-1, with TRBD1 matching over 10 bases. This CDR3 spans 13 amino acids. J gave up 4 bases and V 8 bases, and 4 bases lay outside the gene matches. The germline CDR1 and CDR2 sequences are SNHLY and FYNNEI. The CDR3 DNA is TGTGCCAGCCTGCGGGACAGGGGCACTGAAGCTTTCTTT. Translating it yields CASLRDRGTEAFF.

The J gene is TRBJ2-3, the V gene TRBV7-2, with TRBD1 identical over 8 bases. The V segment lost 4 bases and the J segment 3 bases; nucleotides outside the gene matches: 6. The CDR3 spans 15 residues. Germline V gene sequence: CDR1 SGHTA, CDR2 FQGNSA. CDR3 DNA sequence: TGTGCCAGCAGCTCAGGGGGCAGGGGAACAGATACGCAGTATTTT. This sequence encodes CASSSGGRGTDTQYF. Full variable domain (outside the CDR3, taken from reference TRBV7-2 and TRBJ2-3): GAGVSQSPSNKVTEKGKDVELRCDPISGHTALYWYRQSLGQGLEFLIYFQGNSAPDKSGLPSDRFSAERTGGSVSTLTIQRTQQEDSAVYLCASSSGGRGTDTQYFGPGTRLTVL.

V is TRBV30 and J is TRBJ2-2; 9 bases are a match to TRBD1. This CDR3 is 15 amino acids long. Germline V gene sequence: CDR1 GTSNPN, CDR2 SVGIG (reference sequence). The junction had 7 bases not matched to a gene; V was cut back by 3 bases and J by 5 bases. CDR3 nucleotide sequence: TGTGCCTGGAGGTTGGGGGACAGGGAGACCGGGGAGCTGTTTTTT. This sequence encodes CAWRLGDRETGELFF.

This sequence joins TRBV23-1 and TRBJ2-7, with D perhaps matching TRBD1 (6 bases). TRBV23-1 falls under the ORF class, with uncertain function. Trimming removed 6 bases from V and 2 bases from J, with 20 bases in between. There are 16 residues in the CDR3. The CDR3 here is CASRHLSGTTTYEQYF. The CDR3, as DNA: TGCGCCAGCAGACATCTCTCCGGGACAACCACCTACGAGCAGTACTTC.

The V and J genes are TRBV7-2 and TRBJ1-1; no definite D call. With 5 bases removed from V and 4 bases from J, the gap between germline ends came to 17 bases. Germline assignment: CDR1 SGHTA and CDR2 FQGNSA. The CDR3 runs to 15 residues. DNA for the CDR3: TGTGCCAGCAGCCCGTTCAGAGACCGGGGCACTGAAGCTTTCTTT. It yields the protein CASSPFRDRGTEAFF.

The rearrangement links TRBV7-3 to TRBJ2-3; D is possibly TRBD1 (5 bases). V lost 3 bases and J 5 bases, leaving 15 bases between the germline ends. The CDR3 covers 15 residues. Germline CDR1 SGHTA, CDR2 FQGTGA. The CDR3 reads CASSLGGAQGDTQYF. The CDR3 DNA reads TGTGCCAGCAGCTTGGGTGGGGCGCAAGGAGATACGCAGTATTTT.

The rearrangement links TRBV7-9 to TRBJ2-1; D possibly corresponds to TRBD1 (5 bases). Trimming pared 3 bases from V and 6 bases from J, leaving 12 bases between. In germline, CDR1 is SEHNR, CDR2 FQNEAQ (reference sequence). This CDR3 comprises 14 residues. The CDR3 DNA reads TGTGCCAGCAGCTTTTGGCAGGGTACCAATGAGCAGTTCTTC. It encodes CASSFWQGTNEQFF. The full variable domain, in which reference TRBV7-9 and TRBJ2-1 provide the parts outside the CDR3, is DTGVSQNPRHKITKRGQNVTFRCDPISEHNRLYWYRQTLGQGPEFLTYFQNEAQLEKSRLLSDRFSAERPKGSFSTLEIQRTEQGDSAMYLCASSFWQGTNEQFFGPGTRLTVL.

The chain is built from TRBV3-1 (or the pseudogene TRBV3-2) and TRBJ1-6; no firm D call. The V end was cut by 1 base, the J end by 14 bases, with 15 bases between. CDR3 length equals 14 residues. Germline V CDR1 and CDR2: LGHDT, YNNKEL (reference sequence). The CDR3 nucleotides read TGTGCCAGCAGCCAAGTTGGTTATGGCGGGGCCCTCCACTTT. Translation gives CASSQVGYGGALHF.

This clone appeared once. V gene TRBV9 combines with J gene TRBJ1-3, with D unclear. Germline CDR1 and CDR2: SGDLS and YYNGEE. The CDR3 consists of 14 residues. The V end lost 0 bases, the J end lost 5 bases, and 9 bases lay between the germline ends. The CDR3 DNA sequence: TGTGCCAGCAGCGTAGGAGATTACCGAAACACCATATATTTT. Translating gives CASSVGDYRNTIYF.

The DNA of the CDR3 is TGTGCCAGCAAGACGACCCCCCAAGGGGCACTGTTTTTT. Translating gives CASKTTPQGALFF. V and J are TRBV6-5 and TRBJ1-4; perhaps TRBD1 as D (5 bases). CDR1 is MNHEY, CDR2 SVGAGI, per germline. V was trimmed by 7 bases and J by 13 bases, leaving 19 bases between them. The CDR3 sequence is 13 residues long.

The chain uses TRBV5-1 and TRBJ1-2, with a weak D call TRBD1 (6 bases). V was shortened by 3 bases and J by 6 bases, with 12 bases between the two germline ends. The V gene's germline CDR1 is SGHRS and CDR2 YFSETQ. The CDR3 length is 13 residues. In DNA, the CDR3 is TGCGCCAGCAGCTCAGGGGTCTGGGATGGCTACACCTTC. Its protein product is CASSSGVWDGYTF.

The V gene is TRBV28, the J gene TRBJ1-1; 7 bases match TRBD1. Germline values: CDR1 MDHEN, CDR2 SYDVKM. V lost 5 bases, J lost 1 base, and 7 bases stayed unmatched. The CDR3 sequence is 15 residues long. The CDR3 coding sequence is TGTGCCAGCAGTCCCAGGGGGGCGGGGAACACTGAAGCTTTCTTT. Translating it yields CASSPRGAGNTEAFF.

The chain uses TRBV5-1 and TRBJ2-1, with 10 bases that match TRBD2. This CDR3 contains 15 residues. J gave up 8 bases and V 4 bases, and 9 bases lay outside the gene matches. Germline CDR1 and CDR2: SGHRS and YFSETQ. CDR3 sequence (DNA): TGCGCCAGCAGCCCCGGGAGCGGGGGGGCCTATGAGCAGTTCTTC. It translates to CASSPGSGGAYEQFF.

The gene calls are TRBV29-1 and TRBJ1-2; a weak D match, TRBD1 (5 bases). Trimming left V 7 bases short and J 1 base short, with 7 bases between. The V gene's germline CDR1 is SQVTM and CDR2 ANQGSEA. The CDR3 consists of 11 residues. CDR3 bases: TGCAGCGGACAGCTTAACTATGGCTACACCTTC. Its protein is CSGQLNYGYTF.

The rearrangement joins TRBV25-1 to TRBJ2-5; D might be TRBD1 (5 bases). The CDR3 spans 14 residues. Trimming took off 5 bases at V and 2 bases at J, with 12 bases between the two ends. In germline, CDR1 is MGHDK, CDR2 SYGVNS. CDR3 nucleotides: TGTGCCAGCAGTTTGGATCGACAGCAAGAGACCCAGTACTTC. The encoded protein is CASSLDRQQETQYF.

The rearrangement links TRBV7-8 to TRBJ1-1; 10 nucleotides agree with TRBD1. Germline V CDR1 and CDR2: SGHVS, FQNEAQ. CDR3 size: 16 residues. V lost 5 bases to trimming and J lost 2 bases; unmatched junction nucleotides: 8. The DNA of the CDR3 is TGTGCCAGCAGCACCCGGACAGGGGGAAGAAACACTGAAGCTTTCTTT. It translates to CASSTRTGGRNTEAFF.

This chain uses TRBV30 with TRBJ1-5; D is uncertain. The V end was cut by 1 base, the J end by 3 bases, with 7 bases between. Germline lookup yields CDR1 GTSNPN and CDR2 SVGIG (reference sequence). CDR3 size: 13 residues. In DNA, the CDR3 is TGTGCCTGGAGTGGAGAGAACAATCAGCCCCAGCATTTT. This translates into CAWSGENNQPQHF.

The chain combines TRBV9 with TRBJ2-5, with TRBD2 matching 7 bases. Germline V gene sequence: CDR1 SGDLS, CDR2 YYNGEE. V shed 0 bases and J 5 bases; nucleotides not matched to a gene: 16. This CDR3 region has 18 residues. The CDR3 protein is CASSVDEANLPGGETQYF. CDR3 sequence (DNA): TGTGCCAGCAGCGTAGATGAGGCTAACCTTCCCGGGGGGGAGACCCAGTACTTC.

This rearrangement joins TRBV5-4 to TRBJ1-4, with D maybe TRBD1 (6 bases). The CDR3 loop spans 14 amino acids. Germline-derived CDR1 and CDR2 are SGHNT and YYREEE (reference sequence). The V end was cut by 0 bases, the J end by 8 bases, with 11 bases between. CDR3 in amino acids: CASSLAGAREKLFF. CDR3 in DNA: TGTGCCAGCAGCTTGGCAGGGGCTAGGGAAAAACTGTTTTTT.

V usage is TRBV24-1 and J usage is TRBJ2-2; 9 bases align to TRBD1. Germline V gene lookup returns CDR1 KGHDR and CDR2 SFDVKD. V lost 4 bases and J lost 6; bases outside the gene matches: 8. The CDR3 length is 16 residues. Here the CDR3 reads CATSEAGTGIAGELFF. DNA for the CDR3: TGTGCCACCAGTGAAGCCGGGACAGGGATCGCCGGGGAGCTGTTTTTT.

This clone was seen only once. The chain is built from TRBV5-1 and TRBJ2-3, with a possible D match to TRBD2 (6 bases). The CDR3 extends over 14 amino acids. Germline CDR1 is SGHRS and CDR2 is YFSETQ. Trimming took off 4 bases at V and 5 bases at J, with 14 bases between the two ends. The CDR3 protein is CASSPGGAKDTQYF. CDR3 nucleotides: TGCGCCAGCAGCCCCGGGGGAGCCAAAGATACGCAGTATTTT.

In its sample, this clone was seen a few times. V is TRBV3-1 (or the pseudogene TRBV3-2) and J is TRBJ1-6; D gene ambiguous. CDR3 length: 14 amino acids. Trimming left V 4 bases short and J 6 bases short, with 10 bases between. Germline-derived CDR1 and CDR2 are LGHDT and YNNKEL (reference sequence). The CDR3 DNA follows: TGTGCCAGCAGCCCCTCGGGGTTTAATTCACCCCTCCACTTT. It encodes CASSPSGFNSPLHF.

The chain couples TRBV5-1 to TRBJ2-3, with D perhaps matching TRBD2 (7 bases). Trimming shortened V by 4 bases and J by 0 bases, and 15 bases separated the two germline ends. Germline V CDR1 and CDR2: SGHRS, YFSETQ. The CDR3 totals 16 residues. In nucleotides, the CDR3 is TGCGCCAGCAGCGGGGGGGGCTCGGTTAGCACAGATACGCAGTATTTT. Protein product: CASSGGGSVSTDTQYF.